This T cell receptor (beta chain) was retrieved from a study of T cell repertoires in cytomegalovirus infection (dated by TCRdb to between 2019 and 2020). Some background on the complete study: Peptide stimulations targeted recently identified HLA-C-restricted CMV epitopes, whose presentation resists viral immunomodulation, together with well-studied HLA-B-restricted epitopes. Donor HLA type was relevant to the analysis, because carriage of CMV infection together with the matching HLA type was indicated by public TCR beta signatures.

The label giving this sample's treatment or condition can be read as: in vitro stimulation with specific CMV peptide epitopes to enrich CMV-specific T cells. On this clonotype itself: Its antigen is not yet known. The sample holds no much larger clone one base away, and base qualities are not on file.

Sequencing instrument: Illumina HiSeq 1500. Using fastp trimming at Q25 and MiXCR clonotype assembly, TCRdb reanalyzed the public sequencing data and kept in-frame beta chains. A single entry per CDR3 protein holds the most common genes and DNA from its merged rows. In this sample the table shows roughly 80,000 distinct CDR3 sequences, 20% to 30% of which occur a single time. The top ten constitute around 50% of the sample. The junction shows trimming of 5 bases on V and 6 bases on J, plus 10 bases between the germline ends. The germline V gene gives CDR1 as MNHNS and CDR2 as SASEGT. The CDR3 measures 13 amino acids from cysteine to phenylalanine. The only DNA kept is the CDR3, 39 bases in frame from the first base. The study at large found these results: In both this cohort and an independent cohort of some 380 donors, the cumulative frequency of public TCR beta family members distinguished carriers of CMV infection plus the relevant HLA type. The ex vivo response was dominated by HLA-C-restricted CMV-specific TCR beta clonotypes, and the single most frequent clonotype in two of eight donors was supplied by these HLA-C-restricted clonotypes.

The receptor's source is a human donor in good health (CMV status not recorded). Some clones in this sample may be carry-over from other donors' samples. The rearrangement joined TRBV6-1 to TRBJ2-2, with an unclear D gene assignment. Sequences were derived from CD8+ T cells from cultured PBMCs, sampled from culture after CMV antigen stimulation. This receptor has the CDR3 CASSYVAAGELFF. The bases read TGTGCCAGCAGTTACGTGGCAGCCGGGGAGCTGTTTTTT.